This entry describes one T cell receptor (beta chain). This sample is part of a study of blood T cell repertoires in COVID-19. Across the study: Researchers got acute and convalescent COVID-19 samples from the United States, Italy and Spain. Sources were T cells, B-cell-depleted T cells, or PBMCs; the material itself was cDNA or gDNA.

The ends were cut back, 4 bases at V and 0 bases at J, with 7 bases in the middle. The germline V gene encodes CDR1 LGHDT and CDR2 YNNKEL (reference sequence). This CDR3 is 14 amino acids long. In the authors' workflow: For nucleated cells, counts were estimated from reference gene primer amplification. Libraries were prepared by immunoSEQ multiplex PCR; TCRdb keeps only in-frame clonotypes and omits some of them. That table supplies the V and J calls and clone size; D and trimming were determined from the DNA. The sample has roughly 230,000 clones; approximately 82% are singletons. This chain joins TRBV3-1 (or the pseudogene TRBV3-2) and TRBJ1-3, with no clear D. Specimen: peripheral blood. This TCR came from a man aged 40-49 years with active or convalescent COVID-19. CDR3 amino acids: CASSPLSSGNTIYF. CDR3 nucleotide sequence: TGTGCCAGCAGCCCATTGAGCTCTGGAAACACCATATATTTT.